This T cell receptor beta chain was captured in a study of OX40 agonist ivuxolimab in advanced cancers. Study outcomes and limitations: Compared with others, partial responders at 0.1-3.0 mg/kg displayed clonal expansion among the lowest.

Worth noting for this clone: Its antigen is not identified.

The CDR3 covers 16 residues. V dropped 0 bases and J dropped 2 bases, with 14 bases sitting between them. Germline V CDR1 and CDR2: LGHNA, YNFKEQ. Produced via immunoSEQ multiplex PCR; TCRdb's table is partial and in-frame only. The sample carries about 78,000 clones, 85% to 95% recorded once. This sequence was found in an adult with an advanced solid tumor such as melanoma, head and neck, liver or kidney cancer. The V call is TRBV4-2, the J call TRBJ2-7; D might be TRBD1 or TRBD2, each matching 5 bases. This sample comprised CD4+ or CD8+ T cells sorted from blood, obtained in a trial of the OX40 agonist ivuxolimab. The CDR3 DNA reads TGTGCCAGCAGCCAAGATGGTTTCGGGACGGCCTACGAGCAGTACTTC. Protein sequence: CASSQDGFGTAYEQYF.